The present T cell receptor (beta chain) was sequenced within a study of T cell changes during pregnancy in multiple sclerosis. The germline V gene has CDR1 MNHEY and CDR2 SMNVEV (reference sequence). With 3 bases clipped from V and 5 bases from J, the junction kept 8 bases outside the gene matches. The CDR3 sequence is 15 residues long. The method was immunoSEQ multiplex PCR; TCRdb's version includes in-frame clones alone and lacks a portion of them. The table lists 30,000 to 35,000 clones, 70% to 90% of them singletons, with about 8% in the top ten. The chain has TRBV27 and TRBJ2-3; 7 bases fit TRBD1. The sequence was collected from a female donor with multiple sclerosis, enrolled in a pregnancy study. Sample: CD8+ T cells from peripheral blood mononuclear cells, taken before pregnancy. The CDR3 DNA is TGTGCCAGCAGTTTCGTAAGGACAGGCTTAGATACGCAGTATTTT. Translating it yields CASSFVRTGLDTQYF.